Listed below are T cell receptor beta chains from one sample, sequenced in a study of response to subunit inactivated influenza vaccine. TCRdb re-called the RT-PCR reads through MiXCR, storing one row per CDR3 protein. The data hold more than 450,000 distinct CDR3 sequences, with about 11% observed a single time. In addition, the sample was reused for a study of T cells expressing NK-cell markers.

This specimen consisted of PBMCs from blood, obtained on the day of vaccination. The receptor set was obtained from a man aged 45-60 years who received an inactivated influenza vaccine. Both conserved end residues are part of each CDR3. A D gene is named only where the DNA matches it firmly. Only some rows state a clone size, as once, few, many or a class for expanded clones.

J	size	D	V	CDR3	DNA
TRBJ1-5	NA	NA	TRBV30	CAWSVRGNQPQHF	TGTGCCTGGAGTGTACGGGGGAATCAGCCCCAGCATTTT
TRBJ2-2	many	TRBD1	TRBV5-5	CASNTRWQGANTGELFF	TGTGCCAGCAATACTCGGTGGCAGGGGGCAAACACCGGGGAGCTGTTTTTT
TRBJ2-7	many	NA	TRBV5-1	CASRVGPLYEQYF	TGCGCCAGCAGGGTCGGTCCTCTCTACGAGCAGTACTTC
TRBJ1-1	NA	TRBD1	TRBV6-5	CASTWGQGNTEAFF	TGTGCCAGCACTTGGGGACAGGGGAACACTGAAGCTTTCTTT
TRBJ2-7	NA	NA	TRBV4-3	CASSQEGYSYEQYF	TGCGCCAGCAGCCAAGAAGGTTACTCCTACGAGCAGTACTTC
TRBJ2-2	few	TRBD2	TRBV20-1	CSARDSRLAGGTGELFF	TGCAGTGCTAGAGATTCGCGACTAGCGGGGGGTACCGGGGAGCTGTTTTTT
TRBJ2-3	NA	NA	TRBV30	CAWRGRGSSTQYF	TGTGCCTGGCGGGGGAGGGGGTCCAGTACGCAGTATTTT
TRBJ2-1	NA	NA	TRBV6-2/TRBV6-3	CASSYGRMSVGGKSSYNEQFF	TGTGCCAGCAGTTACGGGAGAATGTCTGTGGGGGGAAAAAGCTCCTACAATGAGCAGTTCTTC
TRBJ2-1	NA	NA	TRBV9	CASSKGSSLYNEQFF	TGTGCCAGCAGCAAGGGGTCTTCACTCTACAATGAGCAGTTCTTC
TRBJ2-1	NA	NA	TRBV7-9	CASSSPLLAAGNEQFF	TGTGCCAGCAGCTCCCCCCTTTTAGCGGCGGGCAATGAGCAGTTCTTC
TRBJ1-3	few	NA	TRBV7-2	CATQDRSGNTIYF	TGTGCCACCCAAGACAGATCTGGAAACACCATATATTTT
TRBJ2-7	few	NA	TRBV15	CATSRDGGNTYEQYF	TGTGCCACCAGCAGAGATGGGGGGAATACCTACGAGCAGTACTTC
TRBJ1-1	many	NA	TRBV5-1	CASSLAGGLSEAFF	TGCGCCAGCAGCTTGGCCGGGGGACTATCTGAAGCTTTCTTT
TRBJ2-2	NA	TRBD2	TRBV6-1	CASRRTSGSTGELFF	TGTGCCAGCAGAAGGACTAGCGGGAGTACCGGGGAGCTGTTTTTT
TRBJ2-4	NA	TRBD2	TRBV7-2	CASSLAGGPIKNIQYF	TGTGCCAGCAGTTTAGCGGGGGGGCCAATCAAAAACATTCAGTACTTC
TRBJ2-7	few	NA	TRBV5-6	CASSSTVSSYEQYF	TGTGCCAGCAGCTCCACAGTTTCCTCCTACGAGCAGTACTTC
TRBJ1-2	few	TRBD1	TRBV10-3	CAAQYPGGPGYTF	TGTGCCGCACAATACCCAGGGGGCCCAGGCTACACCTTC
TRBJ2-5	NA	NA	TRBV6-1	CASSVVVARYQETQYF	TGTGCCAGCAGTGTCGTAGTAGCGCGCTACCAAGAGACCCAGTACTTC
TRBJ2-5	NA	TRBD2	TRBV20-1	CSASVGSGGWETQYF	TGCAGTGCTTCGGTAGGATCGGGAGGATGGGAGACCCAGTACTTC
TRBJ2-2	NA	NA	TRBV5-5	CASSFTGTTFTGELFF	TGTGCCAGCAGTTTTACCGGGACGACATTCACCGGGGAGCTGTTTTTT
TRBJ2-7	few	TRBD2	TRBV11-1	CASSISGAYEQYF	TGTGCCAGCAGCATCAGCGGGGCCTACGAGCAGTACTTC
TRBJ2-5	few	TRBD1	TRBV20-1	CSAGTTGIETQYF	TGCAGTGCTGGTACGACAGGGATCGAGACCCAGTACTTC
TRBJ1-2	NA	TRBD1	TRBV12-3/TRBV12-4	CASRKDRGGIGYGYTF	TGTGCCAGCAGAAAGGACAGGGGGGGGATTGGTTATGGCTACACCTTC
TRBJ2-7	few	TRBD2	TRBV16	CASSPGLAGGNEQYF	TGTGCCAGCAGCCCGGGACTAGCGGGGGGTAACGAGCAGTACTTC
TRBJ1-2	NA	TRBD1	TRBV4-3	CASSQGTARNYGYTF	TGCGCCAGCAGCCAGGGGACAGCTAGGAACTATGGCTACACCTTC
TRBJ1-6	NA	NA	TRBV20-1	CSARRDSEPYNSPLHF	TGCAGTGCTAGACGGGACTCCGAGCCCTATAATTCACCCCTCCACTTT
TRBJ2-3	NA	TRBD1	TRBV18	CASSPQDRGTDTQYF	TGTGCCAGCTCACCACAGGACAGGGGCACAGATACGCAGTATTTT
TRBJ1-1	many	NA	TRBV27	CASSLRGGFAEAFF	TGTGCCAGCAGTTTAAGGGGTGGGTTTGCCGAAGCTTTCTTT
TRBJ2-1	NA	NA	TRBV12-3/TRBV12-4	CASSEDRYNEQFF	TGTGCCAGCAGTGAGGACAGATACAATGAGCAGTTCTTC
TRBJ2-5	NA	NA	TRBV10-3	CAISESIGPQETQYF	TGTGCCATCAGTGAGTCGATAGGGCCTCAAGAGACCCAGTACTTC
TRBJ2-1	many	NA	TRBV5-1	CASLPNTGSYNEQFF	TGCGCCAGCCTCCCCAACACAGGATCCTACAATGAGCAGTTCTTC
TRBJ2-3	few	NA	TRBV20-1	CSASLIGEVTDTQYF	TGCAGTGCTAGTCTTATCGGGGAGGTCACAGATACGCAGTATTTT
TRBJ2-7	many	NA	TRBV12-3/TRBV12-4	CASRGTYSSYEQYF	TGTGCCAGCAGGGGGACATACAGCTCCTACGAGCAGTACTTC
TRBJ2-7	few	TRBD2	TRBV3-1	CASSQGETSGSLKYEQYF	TGTGCCAGCAGCCAAGGGGAGACTAGCGGGAGTCTAAAGTACGAGCAGTACTTC
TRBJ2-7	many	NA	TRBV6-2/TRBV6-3	CASSYRGISYEQYF	TGTGCCAGCAGTTACAGAGGAATTTCCTACGAGCAGTACTTC
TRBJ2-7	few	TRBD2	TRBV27	CASSPIHRLAGVSEQYF	TGTGCCAGCAGTCCCATTCATAGGCTAGCGGGAGTAAGCGAGCAGTACTTC
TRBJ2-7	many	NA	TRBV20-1	CSASQGHREGQYF	TGCAGTGCTAGTCAAGGTCACAGGGAAGGGCAGTACTTC
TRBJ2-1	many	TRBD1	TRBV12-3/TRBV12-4	CASSFGTGNEQFF	TGTGCCAGCAGTTTCGGGACAGGGAATGAGCAGTTCTTC
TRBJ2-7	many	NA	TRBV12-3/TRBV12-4	CASTTDSSKFKQYF	TGTGCCAGCACTACAGACTCCTCTAAATTCAAGCAGTACTTC
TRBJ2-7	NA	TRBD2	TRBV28	CASSPIWGLAGVSYEQYF	TGTGCCAGCAGCCCCATTTGGGGACTAGCGGGAGTCTCCTACGAGCAGTACTTC
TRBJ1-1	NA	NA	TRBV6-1	CASHAAGRGNTEAFF	TGTGCCAGCCACGCGGCTGGGAGGGGAAACACTGAAGCTTTCTTT
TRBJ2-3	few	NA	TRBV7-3	CASSLSGMVTDTQYF	TGTGCCAGCAGCTTAAGCGGGATGGTCACAGATACGCAGTATTTT
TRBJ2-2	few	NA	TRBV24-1	CATRWAGELFF	TGTGCCACCCGGTGGGCCGGGGAGCTGTTTTTT
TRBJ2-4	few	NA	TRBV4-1	CASSLLVSTGTKNIQYF	TGCGCCAGCAGCCTTCTCGTCTCAACAGGGACCAAAAACATTCAGTACTTC
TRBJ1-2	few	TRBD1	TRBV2	CASSETGNGYTF	TGTGCCAGCAGTGAGACAGGGAATGGCTACACCTTC
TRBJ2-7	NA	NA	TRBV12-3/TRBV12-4	CASKDSPSSYEQYF	TGTGCCAGCAAGGACAGTCCCTCGTCCTACGAGCAGTACTTC
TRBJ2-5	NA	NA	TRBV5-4	CASSFPQGGETQYF	TGTGCCAGCAGCTTCCCACAGGGGGGGGAGACCCAGTACTTC
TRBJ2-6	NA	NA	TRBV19	CASSEDSGANVLTF	TGTGCCAGTAGTGAGGACTCTGGGGCCAACGTCCTGACTTTC
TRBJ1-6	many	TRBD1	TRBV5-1	CASSQRQGTSPLHF	TGCGCCAGCAGCCAAAGACAGGGAACATCACCCCTCCACTTT
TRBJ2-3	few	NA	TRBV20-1	CSAASRTSTDTQYF	TGCAGTGCTGCCTCACGGACAAGCACAGATACGCAGTATTTT
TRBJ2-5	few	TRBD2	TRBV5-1	CASSLRPGTRQETQYF	TGCGCCAGCAGCTTGAGACCCGGGACTAGACAAGAGACCCAGTACTTC
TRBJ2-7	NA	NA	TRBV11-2	CASSPGRHYYEQYF	TGTGCCAGCAGCCCCGGGCGACATTATTACGAGCAGTACTTC
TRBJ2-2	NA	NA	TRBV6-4	CASSDATRQGDTGELFF	TGTGCCAGCAGTGACGCGACTAGGCAGGGGGACACCGGGGAGCTGTTTTTT
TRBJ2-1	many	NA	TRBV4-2	CASSRLEPKSSYNEQFF	TGTGCCAGCAGCAGATTGGAGCCGAAGAGCTCCTACAATGAGCAGTTCTTC